This T cell receptor (beta chain) was recovered during a study of blood T cell repertoires in COVID-19. At the level of the study: COVID-19 samples collected from the United States, Italy and Spain covered acute and convalescent phases. T cells, B-cell-depleted T cells, or PBMCs provided the cDNA or gDNA that served as material.

The CDR3 loop spans 16 amino acids. Germline CDR1 reads SGHKS; CDR2 reads YYEKEE (reference sequence). Trimming left V 4 bases short and J 7 bases short, with 24 bases between. Original handling: Reference gene primer amplification yielded estimated nucleated cell counts. Using immunoSEQ multiplex PCR, the repertoire was profiled, and TCRdb retains in-frame clones only, with some absent. The V and J calls and clone size come from that table; D and trimming were worked out from the DNA. The sample lists 51,000 or so clones, about 87% seen once, with roughly 13% in the top ten. The V call is TRBV5-5, the J call TRBJ2-7; D may be TRBD1 or TRBD2 (6 bases each). The origin of this receptor is a man aged 80 or over with acute or convalescent COVID-19. Sequencing used peripheral blood. The CDR3 nucleotides are TGTGCCAGCAGCCTGGGGGCTAGCGCAACTATCCAAGAGCAGTACTTC. Protein product: CASSLGASATIQEQYF.